This passage covers 28 T cell receptor beta chains from one sample sequenced in a study of blood T cell repertoires in COVID-19. Generated by immunoSEQ multiplex PCR, the TCRdb table keeps only in-frame clones and is missing some. Of about 440,000 clones in the sample, roughly 87% were seen once. Sequenced input: PBMCs or T cells enriched from blood (not recorded which). The receptor source for this set is a man between 18 and 29 years old who had recovered from COVID-19.

The rearrangement links TRBV15 to TRBJ1-2; 8 nucleotides line up with TRBD1. V lost 0 bases, J lost 4 bases, and 4 bases stayed unmatched. The CDR3 has 15 residues. CDR1 LNHNV and CDR2 YYDKDF come from the germline V gene (reference sequence). The CDR3 protein is CATSRDTGGFYGYTF. CDR3 coding DNA: TGTGCCACCAGCAGAGATACAGGGGGGTTCTATGGCTACACCTTC.

This clone was observed once. This rearrangement joins TRBV30 to TRBJ1-3, with TRBD1 matching over 11 bases. The CDR3 sequence is 17 residues long. V lost 3 bases to trimming and J lost 4 bases; unmatched junction nucleotides: 11. CDR1 is GTSNPN, CDR2 SVGIG, per germline (reference sequence). The CDR3 is CAWSLGQGAIIGNTIYF. As DNA, the CDR3 is TGTGCCTGGAGCCTAGGACAGGGGGCCATTATCGGAAACACCATATATTTT.

V is TRBV27 and J is TRBJ1-2, with D hard to call. Germline V gives CDR1 MNHEY, CDR2 SMNVEV (reference sequence). This CDR3 comprises 16 residues. With 1 base removed from V and 0 bases from J, the gap between germline ends came to 12 bases. The CDR3 nucleotides are TGTGCCAGCAGTTTATTGTTCCCGCCAGCTAACTATGGCTACACCTTC. Amino acid sequence: CASSLLFPPANYGYTF.

The V call is TRBV28, the J call TRBJ2-1; TRBD2 agrees at 7 bases. The germline CDR1 and CDR2 sequences are MDHEN and SYDVKM. The V gene end was trimmed by 5 bases and the J gene end by 1 base; junction bases not matched to a gene: 11. This CDR3 is built from 17 residues. CDR3 DNA sequence: TGTGCCAGCAGTAAGGCCCTGCGGGAGTTATCCTACAATGAGCAGTTCTTC. Translated: CASSKALRELSYNEQFF.

This clone turned up a few times. The chain couples TRBV5-1 to TRBJ2-3, with TRBD2 matching over 9 bases. Germline V gives CDR1 SGHRS, CDR2 YFSETQ. The CDR3 sequence is 14 residues long. The junction had 6 bases not matched to a gene; V was cut back by 4 bases and J by 6 bases. DNA for the CDR3: TGCGCCAGCAGCACTAGCGGGCAAGACGATACGCAGTATTTT. It codes for CASSTSGQDDTQYF. The whole variable domain, filled in from reference TRBV5-1 and TRBJ2-3, reads KAGVTQTPRYLIKTRGQQVTLSCSPISGHRSVSWYQQTPGQGLQFLFEYFSETQRNKGNFPGRFSGRQFSNSRSEMNVSTLELGDSALYLCASSTSGQDDTQYFGPGTRLTVL.

The chain is built from TRBV6-5 and TRBJ1-4, with D unresolved. Germline V gene sequence: CDR1 MNHEY, CDR2 SVGAGI. This CDR3 has 14 residues. V dropped 2 bases and J dropped 8 bases, with 12 bases sitting between them. The CDR3 DNA reads as TGTGCCAGCAGTTACATACCTGGAGGGGAAAAACTGTTTTTT. Residues: CASSYIPGGEKLFF.

The CDR3 DNA sequence: TGTGCCAGCAGCTTAGTTTCTGGACAGGGGGACGAGCAGTACTTC. The encoded protein is CASSLVSGQGDEQYF. The chain couples TRBV7-8 to TRBJ2-7, with TRBD1 matching 10 bases. V dropped 1 base and J dropped 5; count of bases not matched to a gene: 5. CDR1 and CDR2 from the germline V gene are SGHVS and FQNEAQ. This CDR3 has 15 residues.

The V gene is TRBV3-1 (or the pseudogene TRBV3-2), the J gene TRBJ1-6; the match to TRBD1 covers 7 bases. The CDR3 runs to 15 residues. Per germline, CDR1 LGHDT and CDR2 YNNKEL (reference sequence). Trimming cost V 7 bases and J 8 bases; bases outside gene matches: 11. Here the CDR3 DNA reads TGTGCCAGCACTGACACGGGACAGTACGATTCACCCCTCCACTTT. This encodes CASTDTGQYDSPLHF.

This chain joins TRBV10-3 and TRBJ1-6; a weak D match, TRBD1 (6 bases). The CDR3 spans 12 residues. Per the germline V gene, CDR1 is ENHRY and CDR2 is SYGVKD. The ends were cut back, 6 bases at V and 7 bases at J, with 7 bases in the middle. DNA of the CDR3: TGTGCCATCAGGCAGGGGAATTCACCCCTCCACTTT. This translates into CAIRQGNSPLHF.

The chain recombines TRBV14 with TRBJ2-7, with TRBD2 matching 10 bases. Unmatched junction bases numbered 4, after V lost 1 base and J lost 4 bases. The CDR3 has 15 amino acids. Germline lookup yields CDR1 SGHDN and CDR2 FVKESK. Here the CDR3 reads CASSQGGTSAYEQYF. CDR3 DNA: TGTGCCAGCAGCCAAGGGGGGACTAGCGCTTACGAGCAGTACTTC. Based on the CDR3 plus reference TRBV14 and TRBJ2-7, the full variable domain is EAGVTQFPSHSVIEKGQTVTLRCDPISGHDNLYWYRRVMGKEIKFLLHFVKESKQDESGMPNNRFLAERTGGTYSTLKVQPAELEDSGVYFCASSQGGTSAYEQYFGPGTRLTVT.

The chain couples TRBV6-5 to TRBJ2-2; TRBD1 agrees at 7 bases. The J segment lost 1 base and the V segment lost 6 bases, leaving 5 bases of the junction unmatched. The CDR3 runs to 15 residues. In germline, CDR1 is MNHEY, CDR2 SVGAGI. CDR3 in DNA: TGTGCCAGCAGCTATTGGACAGGGAACACCGGGGAGCTGTTTTTT. Translated, it gives CASSYWTGNTGELFF.

V gene TRBV6-5 combines with J gene TRBJ1-2; D is unresolved. Trimming cost V 3 bases and J 3 bases, with 14 bases left between them. The CDR3 consists of 15 residues. Germline-derived CDR1 and CDR2 are MNHEY and SVGAGI. The CDR3 loop reads CASSYGSSGDYGYTF. DNA for the CDR3: TGTGCCAGCAGTTATGGGTCGTCAGGCGACTATGGCTACACCTTC.

The V call is TRBV5-4, the J call TRBJ1-6; D may be TRBD1 (6 bases). The CDR3 extends over 16 amino acids. V was pared by 2 bases and J by 10 bases, with 19 bases between. Germline CDR1 reads SGHNT; CDR2 reads YYREEE (reference sequence). CDR3 protein: CASSFLNIQGGSPLHF. The CDR3 DNA is TGTGCCAGCAGCTTTCTTAATATACAGGGTGGGTCACCCCTCCACTTT. Full variable domain (rest looked up from reference TRBV5-4 and TRBJ1-6): ETGVTQSPTHLIKTRGQQVTLRCSSQSGHNTVSWYQQALGQGPQFIFQYYREEENGRGNFPPRFSGLQFPNYSSELNVNALELDDSALYLCASSFLNIQGGSPLHFGNGTRLTVT.

The chain combines TRBV7-8 with TRBJ2-2; tentative D call: TRBD2 (6 bases). Trimming left V 5 bases short and J 7 bases short, with 14 bases between. The CDR3 is 14 residues long. CDR1 is SGHVS, CDR2 FQNEAQ, per germline. The CDR3 is CASSLDGGIGELFF. Here the CDR3 DNA reads TGTGCCAGCAGCCTAGATGGGGGGATCGGGGAGCTGTTTTTT.

This chain uses TRBV15 with TRBJ2-2; 8 bases align to TRBD2. Germline CDR1 is LNHNV and CDR2 is YYDKDF (reference sequence). This CDR3 region has 16 residues. Trimming at V came to 5 bases and at J to 7 bases, leaving 12 bases not matched to a gene. CDR3 nucleotides: TGTGCCACCAGCGTAGGACTAGCCCCAAGTAGCGGGGAGCTGTTTTTT. It yields the protein CATSVGLAPSSGELFF.

The J gene is TRBJ2-1, the V gene TRBV27; TRBD2 agrees at 14 bases. Germline values: CDR1 MNHEY, CDR2 SMNVEV (reference sequence). J was trimmed by 9 bases and V by 6 bases; bases with no gene match: 4. This CDR3 spans 14 amino acids. CDR3 sequence: CASRTGLAGVEQFF. In DNA form, the CDR3 reads TGTGCCAGCAGAACGGGACTAGCGGGAGTTGAGCAGTTCTTC.

V and J are TRBV6-1 and TRBJ2-7; D may be TRBD1 (6 bases). The CDR3 consists of 14 residues. CDR1 is MNHNS and CDR2 is SASEGT in the germline V gene. V was clipped by 2 bases and J by 3 bases, with 11 bases between them. The CDR3 spells CASSEPGQSYEQYF. The CDR3 DNA follows: TGTGCCAGCAGTGAACCGGGACAAAGCTACGAGCAGTACTTC.

This clone showed up just a few times. The V and J genes are TRBV5-1 and TRBJ1-4; D is perhaps TRBD1 (5 bases). With 3 bases removed from V and 8 bases from J, the gap between germline ends came to 17 bases. The CDR3 spans 15 residues. Germline V gives CDR1 SGHRS, CDR2 YFSETQ. CDR3 coding DNA: TGCGCCAGCAGCTGGCGTGGGGCGAGAGAAGAAAAACTGTTTTTT. Amino acid sequence: CASSWRGAREEKLFF.

The rearrangement links TRBV29-1 to TRBJ1-2, with 7 bases lining up with TRBD1. V gave up 0 bases and J gave up 6 bases; unmatched junction bases: 4. The CDR3 is 13 residues long. Germline CDR1 is SQVTM and CDR2 is ANQGSEA. The CDR3 here is CSVEDQGGHGYTF. The CDR3 DNA reads TGCAGCGTTGAAGATCAGGGGGGTCATGGCTACACCTTC.

This sequence joins TRBV28 and TRBJ2-7, with TRBD1 matching over 7 bases. The V segment lost 3 bases and the J segment 4 bases; nucleotides outside the gene matches: 0. Germline values: CDR1 MDHEN, CDR2 SYDVKM. The CDR3 is 12 amino acids. CDR3 coding DNA: TGTGCCAGCAGTTTGACAGGGTACGAGCAGTACTTC. As protein: CASSLTGYEQYF.

A note on this clone: Other DNA variants within this sample encode the same CDR3. CDR3 DNA sequence: TGCAGCGTAACCGGGACAGGGGGCAATCAGCCCCAGCATTTT. It codes for CSVTGTGGNQPQHF. The chain joins TRBV29-1 to TRBJ1-5; 10 nucleotides match TRBD1. V lost 6 bases, J lost 2 bases, and 4 bases stayed unmatched. This CDR3 region has 14 residues. Germline CDR1 SQVTM, CDR2 ANQGSEA.

The chain carries TRBV7-3 and TRBJ2-1, with 7 bases identical to TRBD2. From germline, CDR1 is SGHTA and CDR2 FQGTGA. This CDR3 has 15 residues. J was trimmed by 8 bases and V by 1 base; bases with no gene match: 8. CDR3: CASSLKAGTNYEQFF. CDR3 in DNA: TGTGCCAGCAGCTTAAAGGCCGGGACTAATTATGAGCAGTTCTTC.

This clone was seen a single time. The chain has TRBV3-1 (or the pseudogene TRBV3-2) and TRBJ1-3; 8 bases are shared with TRBD1. CDR1 LGHDT and CDR2 YNNKEL come from the germline V gene (reference sequence). V was clipped by 5 bases and J by 5 bases; unmatched bases: 5. The CDR3 totals 14 residues. In DNA, the CDR3 is TGTGCCAGCAGCAACACAGGGGGGAGAAACACCATATATTTT. It encodes CASSNTGGRNTIYF.

Comment on this clone: Other DNA variants within this sample encode the same CDR3. The gene calls are TRBV7-9 and TRBJ1-4; D is perhaps TRBD1 (5 bases). V was clipped by 5 bases and J by 5 bases, with 12 bases between them. The CDR3 length is 14 residues. Germline CDR1 reads SEHNR; CDR2 reads FQNEAQ (reference sequence). The CDR3 reads CASSPDSLNEKLFF. In DNA, the CDR3 is TGTGCCAGCAGCCCCGACAGCTTAAATGAAAAACTGTTTTTT.

This rearrangement joins TRBV6-5 to TRBJ2-2; 10 nucleotides agree with TRBD2. CDR3 length equals 14 residues. The trim removed 6 bases at V and 6 bases at J, leaving 4 bases unmatched. Germline V CDR1 and CDR2: MNHEY, SVGAGI. This CDR3 reads CASSFGTSAGELFF. CDR3 in DNA: TGTGCCAGCAGCTTCGGGACTAGCGCCGGGGAGCTGTTTTTT.

The chain links TRBV30 to TRBJ1-3, with unresolved D. V was trimmed by 7 bases and J by 3 bases, leaving 19 bases between them. This CDR3 region has 15 residues. CDR1 is GTSNPN, CDR2 SVGIG, per germline (reference sequence). As DNA, the CDR3 is TGTGCCTTCTATGCAGCGATTCCTGGTGGAAACACCATATATTTT. As protein: CAFYAAIPGGNTIYF. Complete variable domain (other parts from reference TRBV30 and TRBJ1-3): SQTIHQWPATLVQPVGSPLSLECTVEGTSNPNLYWYRQAAGRGLQLLFYSVGIGQISSEVPQNLSASRPQDRQFILSSKKLLLSDSGFYLCAFYAAIPGGNTIYFGEGSWLTVV.

This clone was seen just once. The rearrangement links TRBV30 to TRBJ2-7; 11 bases align to TRBD2. CDR1 is GTSNPN and CDR2 is SVGIG in the germline V gene (reference sequence). The CDR3 consists of 14 residues. V shed 2 bases, J shed 4 bases, and the junction held 4 bases outside the gene matches. In DNA form, the CDR3 reads TGTGCCTGGAGTACTAGCGGGAGAGGGTACGAGCAGTACTTC. This translates into CAWSTSGRGYEQYF.

This chain joins TRBV11-2 and TRBJ1-2; 7 nucleotides line up with TRBD1. V lost 5 bases to trimming and J lost 6 bases; unmatched junction nucleotides: 9. CDR1 is SGHAT, CDR2 FQNNGV, per germline. This CDR3 has 14 amino acids. CDR3 sequence: CASSSKQGSDGYTF. In nucleotides, the CDR3 is TGTGCCAGCAGCAGCAAACAGGGGTCGGATGGCTACACCTTC.